These 4 T cell receptor beta chains share one sample of origin, sequenced in a study of control samples from healthy donors and cancer patients. Clones were sequenced by immunoSEQ multiplex PCR, and TCRdb holds only the in-frame ones, with some missing. The sample yields approximately 150,000 clones, nearly 90% seen once. Sequenced: PBMCs. The source of these receptors is a man aged 50-59 years with head and neck cancer.

The chain combines TRBV10-1 with TRBJ1-3; D unresolved. The germline V gene has CDR1 WNHNN and CDR2 SYGVQD (reference sequence). V lost 7 bases to trimming and J lost 3 bases, with 10 bases between them. This CDR3 has 13 amino acids. The CDR3 reads CASTSALGNTIYF. In DNA, the CDR3 is TGCGCCAGCACAAGCGCACTTGGAAACACCATATATTTT.

This rearrangement joins TRBV5-1 to TRBJ2-1, with D possibly TRBD2 on 5 matching bases. The germline gives CDR1 SGHRS, CDR2 YFSETQ. With 5 bases removed from V and 4 bases from J, the gap between germline ends came to 16 bases. The CDR3 totals 15 residues. The CDR3 DNA sequence: TGCGCCAGCAGTTTCGGGATCACGGGGTACAATGAGCAGTTCTTC. Protein: CASSFGITGYNEQFF.

CDR3 in amino acids: CASTSEGLVQETQYF. For the CDR3, the DNA is TGTGCCAGCACCTCGGAGGGACTAGTGCAAGAGACCCAGTACTTC. V and J are TRBV5-4 and TRBJ2-5, with 8 bases fitting TRBD2. The length of the CDR3 is 15 residues. V dropped 6 bases and J dropped 2; count of bases not matched to a gene: 9. Germline loops: CDR1 SGHNT, CDR2 YYREEE (reference sequence).

This chain links TRBV24-1 with TRBJ2-1, with D perhaps being TRBD1 or TRBD2 (5 bases each). Trimming removed 1 base from V and 3 bases from J, with 12 bases in between. Germline loops: CDR1 KGHDR, CDR2 SFDVKD. The CDR3 consists of 16 residues. The CDR3 here is CATSDLGVSGYNEQFF. DNA of the CDR3: TGTGCCACCAGTGATTTAGGGGTGAGCGGCTACAATGAGCAGTTCTTC.